This TCR beta chain is drawn from a study of T cell responses to AZD1222 COVID-19 vaccine. General observations from the study: Close to half of all spike-specific TCRs reportedly target regions of the variants that are unmutated. Baseline seropositives among AZD1222 recipients totaled only 6 or 7. Spike-specific TCR breadth and depth were elevated following two AZD1222 doses.

As to this clone: Its target is not known.

TCRdb's copy holds only in-frame clones and misses some; the assay was immunoSEQ multiplex PCR. The sample shows 130,000 to 150,000 clones, under 95% of them seen only once. Germline CDR1 LGHNA, CDR2 YSLEER. V gave up 0 bases and J gave up 4 bases; unmatched junction bases: 7. This CDR3 region has 17 residues. The genes are TRBV4-3 and TRBJ2-1; 9 nucleotides line up with TRBD2. The starting material was peripheral blood, obtained on day 0 of AZD1222 vaccination. The source is an adult in good health. CDR3 protein: CASSQDRLAVLYNEQFF. CDR3 bases: TGCGCCAGCAGCCAAGATCGACTAGCGGTCCTTTACAATGAGCAGTTCTTC.